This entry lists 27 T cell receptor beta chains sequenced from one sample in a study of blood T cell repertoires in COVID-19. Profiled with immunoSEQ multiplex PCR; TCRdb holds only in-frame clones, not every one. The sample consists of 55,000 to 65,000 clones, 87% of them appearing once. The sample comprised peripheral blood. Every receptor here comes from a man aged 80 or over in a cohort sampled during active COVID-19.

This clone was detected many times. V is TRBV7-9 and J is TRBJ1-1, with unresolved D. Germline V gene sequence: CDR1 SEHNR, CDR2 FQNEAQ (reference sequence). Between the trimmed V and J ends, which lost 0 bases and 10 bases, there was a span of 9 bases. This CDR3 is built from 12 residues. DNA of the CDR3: TGTGCCAGCAGCTTAGCGGGCACAGTAGCTTTCTTT. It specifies CASSLAGTVAFF.

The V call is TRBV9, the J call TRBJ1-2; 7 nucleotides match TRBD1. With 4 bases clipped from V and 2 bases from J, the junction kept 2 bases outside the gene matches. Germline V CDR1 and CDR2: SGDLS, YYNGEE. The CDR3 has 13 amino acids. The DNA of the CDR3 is TGTGCCAGCAGCCGGGACAGCAACTATGGCTACACCTTC. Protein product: CASSRDSNYGYTF.

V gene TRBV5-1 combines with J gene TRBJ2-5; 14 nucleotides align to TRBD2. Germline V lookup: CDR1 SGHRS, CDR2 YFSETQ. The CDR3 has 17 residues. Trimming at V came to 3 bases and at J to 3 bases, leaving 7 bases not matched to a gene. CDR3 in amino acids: CASSSRLTSGREETQYF. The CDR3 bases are TGCGCCAGCAGCTCCCGCTTGACTAGCGGGAGGGAAGAGACCCAGTACTTC. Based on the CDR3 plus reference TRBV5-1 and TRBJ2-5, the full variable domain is KAGVTQTPRYLIKTRGQQVTLSCSPISGHRSVSWYQQTPGQGLQFLFEYFSETQRNKGNFPGRFSGRQFSNSRSEMNVSTLELGDSALYLCASSSRLTSGREETQYFGPGTRLLVL.

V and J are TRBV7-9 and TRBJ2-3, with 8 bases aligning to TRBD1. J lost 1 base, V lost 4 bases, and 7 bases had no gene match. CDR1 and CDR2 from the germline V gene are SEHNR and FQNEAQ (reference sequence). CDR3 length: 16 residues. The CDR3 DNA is TGTGCCAGCAGCTATCCGGGACAGGACCGCACAGATACGCAGTATTTT. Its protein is CASSYPGQDRTDTQYF.

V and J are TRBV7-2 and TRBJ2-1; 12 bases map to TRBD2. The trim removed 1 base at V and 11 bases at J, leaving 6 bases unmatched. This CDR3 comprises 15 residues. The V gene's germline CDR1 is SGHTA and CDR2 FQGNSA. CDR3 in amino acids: CASSLGASGGAQQFF. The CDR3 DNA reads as TGTGCCAGCAGCTTAGGGGCTAGCGGGGGGGCCCAGCAGTTCTTC. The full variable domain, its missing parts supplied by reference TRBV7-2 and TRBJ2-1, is GAGVSQSPSNKVTEKGKDVELRCDPISGHTALYWYRQSLGQGLEFLIYFQGNSAPDKSGLPSDRFSAERTGGSVSTLTIQRTQQEDSAVYLCASSLGASGGAQQFFGPGTRLTVL.

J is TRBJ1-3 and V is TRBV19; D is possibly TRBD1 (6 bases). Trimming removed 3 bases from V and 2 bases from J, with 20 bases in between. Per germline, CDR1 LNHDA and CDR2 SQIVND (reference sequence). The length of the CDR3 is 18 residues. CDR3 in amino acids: CASSIPFRLGAAGNTIYF. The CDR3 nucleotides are TGTGCCAGTAGTATCCCCTTCCGCTTGGGGGCCGCTGGAAACACCATATATTTT. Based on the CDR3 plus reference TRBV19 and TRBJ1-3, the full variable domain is DGGITQSPKYLFRKEGQNVTLSCEQNLNHDAMYWYRQDPGQGLRLIYYSQIVNDFQKGDIAEGYSVSREKKESFPLTVTSAQKNPTAFYLCASSIPFRLGAAGNTIYFGEGSWLTVV.

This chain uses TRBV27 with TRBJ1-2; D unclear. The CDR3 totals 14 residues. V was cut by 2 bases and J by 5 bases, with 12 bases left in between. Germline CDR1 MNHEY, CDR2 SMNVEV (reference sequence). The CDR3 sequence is CASSLKGEGYGYTF. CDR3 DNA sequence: TGTGCCAGCAGTTTAAAAGGAGAGGGATATGGCTACACCTTC.

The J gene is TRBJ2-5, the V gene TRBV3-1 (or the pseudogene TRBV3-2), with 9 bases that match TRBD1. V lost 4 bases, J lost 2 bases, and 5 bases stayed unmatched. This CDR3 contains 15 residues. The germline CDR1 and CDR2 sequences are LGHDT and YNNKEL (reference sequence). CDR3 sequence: CASSPGTGRQETQYF. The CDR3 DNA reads TGTGCCAGCAGCCCAGGGACAGGGCGACAAGAGACCCAGTACTTC.

The CDR3 spells CASSRTGSNTEAFF. CDR3 DNA: TGTGCCAGCAGTAGGACAGGATCGAACACTGAAGCTTTCTTT. This rearrangement joins TRBV27 to TRBJ1-1; 7 nucleotides align to TRBD1. Germline V gene lookup returns CDR1 MNHEY and CDR2 SMNVEV (reference sequence). With 5 bases clipped from V and 1 base from J, the junction kept 4 bases outside the gene matches. The CDR3 runs to 14 residues.

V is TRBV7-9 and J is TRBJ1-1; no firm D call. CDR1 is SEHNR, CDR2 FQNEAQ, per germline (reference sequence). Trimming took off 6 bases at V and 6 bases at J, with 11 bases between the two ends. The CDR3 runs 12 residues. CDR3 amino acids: CASSREGAEAFF. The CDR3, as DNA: TGTGCCAGCAGTCGAGAGGGTGCTGAAGCTTTCTTT.

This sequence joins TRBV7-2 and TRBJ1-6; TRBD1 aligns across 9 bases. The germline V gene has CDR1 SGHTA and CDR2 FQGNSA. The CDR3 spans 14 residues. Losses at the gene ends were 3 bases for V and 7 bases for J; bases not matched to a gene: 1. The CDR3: CASSFGQGNSPLHF. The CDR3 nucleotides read TGTGCCAGCAGCTTTGGACAGGGGAATTCACCCCTCCACTTT.

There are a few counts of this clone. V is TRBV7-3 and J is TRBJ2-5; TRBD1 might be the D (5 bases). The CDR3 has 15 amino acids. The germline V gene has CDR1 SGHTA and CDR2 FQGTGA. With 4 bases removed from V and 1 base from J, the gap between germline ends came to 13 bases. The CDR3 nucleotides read TGTGCCAGCAGCTCCGCAGGGAACCCCCAAGAGACCCAGTACTTC. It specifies CASSSAGNPQETQYF.

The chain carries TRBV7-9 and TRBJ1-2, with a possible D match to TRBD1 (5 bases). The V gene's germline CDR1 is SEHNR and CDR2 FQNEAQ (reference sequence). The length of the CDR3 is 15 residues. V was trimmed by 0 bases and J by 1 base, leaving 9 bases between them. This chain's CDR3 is CASSLADSLNYGYTF. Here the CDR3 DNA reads TGTGCCAGCAGCTTAGCCGACAGTCTTAACTATGGCTACACCTTC.

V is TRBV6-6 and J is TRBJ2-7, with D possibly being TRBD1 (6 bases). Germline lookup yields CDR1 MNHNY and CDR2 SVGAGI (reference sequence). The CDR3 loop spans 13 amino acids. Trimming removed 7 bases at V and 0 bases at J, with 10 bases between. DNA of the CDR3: TGTGCCAGCAAACAGGGTCCCTCCTACGAGCAGTACTTC. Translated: CASKQGPSYEQYF.

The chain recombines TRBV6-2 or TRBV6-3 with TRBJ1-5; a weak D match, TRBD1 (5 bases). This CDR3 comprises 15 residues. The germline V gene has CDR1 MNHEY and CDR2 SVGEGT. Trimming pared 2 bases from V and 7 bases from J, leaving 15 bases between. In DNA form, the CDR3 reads TGTGCCAGCAGTTACCCGAAACAGGTTGGGCAGCCCCAGCATTTT. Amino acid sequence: CASSYPKQVGQPQHF.

Here the CDR3 DNA reads TGTGCCAGCAGCTTAAACAGGGGGAAGACTGAAGCTTTCTTT. This gives the protein CASSLNRGKTEAFF. The chain has TRBV7-8 and TRBJ1-1, with TRBD1 matching 8 bases. The CDR3 is 14 residues long. V shed 2 bases, J shed 5 bases, and the junction held 4 bases outside the gene matches. The germline V gene has CDR1 SGHVS and CDR2 FQNEAQ.

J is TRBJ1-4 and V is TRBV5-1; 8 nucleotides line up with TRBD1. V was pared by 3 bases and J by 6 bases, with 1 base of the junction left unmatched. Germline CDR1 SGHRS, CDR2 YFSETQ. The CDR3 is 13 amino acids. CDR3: CASSSGQDEKLFF. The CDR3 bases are TGCGCCAGCAGCTCGGGACAGGATGAAAAACTGTTTTTT.

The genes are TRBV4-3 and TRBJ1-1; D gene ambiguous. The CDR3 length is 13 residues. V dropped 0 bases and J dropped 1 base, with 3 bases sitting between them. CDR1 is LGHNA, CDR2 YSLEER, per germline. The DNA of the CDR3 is TGCGCCAGCAGCCAAGACAGGAACACTGAAGCTTTCTTT. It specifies CASSQDRNTEAFF.

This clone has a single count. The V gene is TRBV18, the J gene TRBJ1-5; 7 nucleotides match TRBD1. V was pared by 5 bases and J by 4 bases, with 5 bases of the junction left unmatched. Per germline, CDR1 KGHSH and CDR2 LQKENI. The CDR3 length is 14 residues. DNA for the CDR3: TGTGCCAGCTCATCCAGGGGACAGAATCAGCCCCAGCATTTT. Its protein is CASSSRGQNQPQHF.

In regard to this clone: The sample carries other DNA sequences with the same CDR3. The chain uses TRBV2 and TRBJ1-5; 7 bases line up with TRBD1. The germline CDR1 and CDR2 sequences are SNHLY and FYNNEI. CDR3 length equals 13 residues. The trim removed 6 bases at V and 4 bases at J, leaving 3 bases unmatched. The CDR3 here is CASRRDSNQPQHF. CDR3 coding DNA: TGTGCCAGCAGGAGGGACAGTAATCAGCCCCAGCATTTT.

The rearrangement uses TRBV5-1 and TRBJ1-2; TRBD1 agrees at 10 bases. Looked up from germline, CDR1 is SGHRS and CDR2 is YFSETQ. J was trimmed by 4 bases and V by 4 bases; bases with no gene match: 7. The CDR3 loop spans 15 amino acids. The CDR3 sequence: CASSAGTGVAYGYTF. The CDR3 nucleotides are TGCGCCAGCAGCGCAGGGACAGGGGTTGCCTATGGCTACACCTTC.

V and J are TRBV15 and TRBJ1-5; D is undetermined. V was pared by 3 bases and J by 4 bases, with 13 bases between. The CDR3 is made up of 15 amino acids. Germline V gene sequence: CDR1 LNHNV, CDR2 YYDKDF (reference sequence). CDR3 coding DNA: TGTGCCACCAGCAGCGGGAGCGGCCCTAATCAGCCCCAGCATTTT. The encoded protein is CATSSGSGPNQPQHF. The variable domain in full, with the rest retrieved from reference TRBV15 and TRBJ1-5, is DAMVIQNPRYQVTQFGKPVTLSCSQTLNHNVMYWYQQKSSQAPKLLFHYYDKDFNNEADTPDNFQSRRPNTSFCFLDIRSPGLGDTAMYLCATSSGSGPNQPQHFGDGTRLSIL.

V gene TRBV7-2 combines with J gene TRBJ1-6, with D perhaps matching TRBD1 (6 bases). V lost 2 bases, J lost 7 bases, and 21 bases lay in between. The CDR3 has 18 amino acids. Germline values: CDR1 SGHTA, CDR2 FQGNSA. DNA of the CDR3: TGTGCCAGCAGCTTATTTCTTGGGGGCCAGGCGAAAAATTCACCCCTCCACTTT. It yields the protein CASSLFLGGQAKNSPLHF.

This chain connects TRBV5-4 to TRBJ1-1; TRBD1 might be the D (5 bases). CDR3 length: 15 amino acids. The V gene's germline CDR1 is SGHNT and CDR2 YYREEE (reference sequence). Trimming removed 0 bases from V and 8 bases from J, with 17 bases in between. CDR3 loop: CASSLGVAVRGEAFF. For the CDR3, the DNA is TGTGCCAGCAGCTTGGGGGTTGCGGTAAGGGGCGAAGCTTTCTTT.

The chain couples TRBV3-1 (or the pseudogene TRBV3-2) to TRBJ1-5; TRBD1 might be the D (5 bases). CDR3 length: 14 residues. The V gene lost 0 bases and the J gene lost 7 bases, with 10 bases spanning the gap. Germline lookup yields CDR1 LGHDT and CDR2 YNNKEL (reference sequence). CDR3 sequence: CASSQDGRVQPQHF. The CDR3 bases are TGTGCCAGCAGCCAAGACGGCAGGGTACAGCCCCAGCATTTT.

The CDR3 region is CASSFGFQEQYF. CDR3 DNA sequence: TGTGCCAGCAGTTTCGGGTTTCAAGAGCAGTACTTC. The rearrangement links TRBV28 to TRBJ2-7; D unresolved. Per the germline V gene, CDR1 is MDHEN and CDR2 is SYDVKM. V was clipped by 3 bases and J by 7 bases, with 10 bases between them. This CDR3 comprises 12 residues.

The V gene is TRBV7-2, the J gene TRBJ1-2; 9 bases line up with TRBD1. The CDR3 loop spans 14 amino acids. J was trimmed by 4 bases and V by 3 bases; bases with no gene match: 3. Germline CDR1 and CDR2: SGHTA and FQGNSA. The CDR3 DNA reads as TGTGCCAGCAGCTTCACAGGGGGCGGCTATGGCTACACCTTC. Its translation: CASSFTGGGYGYTF.